The 18 T cell receptor beta chains reported below all come from one sample, sequenced in a study of blood T cell repertoires in COVID-19. Assay used: immunoSEQ multiplex PCR; TCRdb lists only in-frame clones, some missing. Among about 260,000 clones listed, 85% to 90% were seen once. Specimen: PBMCs or T cells enriched from blood (not recorded which). The receptors come from a woman under 30 who had recovered from COVID-19.

The chain carries TRBV4-1 and TRBJ1-1; 7 bases map to TRBD1. The CDR3 has 18 residues. V lost 0 bases and J lost 3; bases outside the gene matches: 13. Per the germline V gene, CDR1 is MGHRA and CDR2 is YSYEKL. CDR3 coding DNA: TGCGCCAGCAGCCAAGAAGTATTAGGAGGGGGCTGGGACACTGAAGCTTTCTTT. Translating gives CASSQEVLGGGWDTEAFF.

CDR3 DNA sequence: TGTGCCAGCGACCCATACAGGGGCGAGCAGTACTTC. Protein sequence: CASDPYRGEQYF. The V gene is TRBV6-5, the J gene TRBJ2-7; 7 bases map to TRBD1. Trimming took 8 bases from V and 6 from J; bases not matched to a gene: 7. CDR3 length: 12 residues. Germline CDR1 and CDR2: MNHEY and SVGAGI.

The V call is TRBV2, the J call TRBJ2-1; D is unresolved. The CDR3 loop spans 15 amino acids. Germline V gene data show CDR1 as SNHLY and CDR2 as FYNNEI. V lost 2 bases to trimming and J lost 0 bases, with 8 bases between them. CDR3 in amino acids: CASSERSSSYNEQFF. CDR3 DNA: TGTGCCAGCAGTGAAAGGTCTAGCTCCTACAATGAGCAGTTCTTC.

The genes are TRBV3-1 (or the pseudogene TRBV3-2) and TRBJ1-1; D ambiguous. V lost 4 bases to trimming and J lost 3 bases, with 15 bases between them. The germline CDR1 and CDR2 sequences are LGHDT and YNNKEL (reference sequence). The CDR3 extends over 15 amino acids. The CDR3 loop is CASSPPAGGYTEAFF. The CDR3, as DNA: TGTGCCAGCAGCCCGCCAGCAGGAGGATACACTGAAGCTTTCTTT.

The chain recombines TRBV19 with TRBJ2-4, with TRBD1 matching over 8 bases. CDR1 LNHDA and CDR2 SQIVND come from the germline V gene (reference sequence). V trimming: 3 bases; J trimming: 8 bases; junction bases outside the gene matches: 15. CDR3 length: 17 amino acids. The DNA of the CDR3 is TGTGCCAGTAGTATGGAAGCGCGGACAGGGCGGTGGGACATTCAGTACTTC. It codes for CASSMEARTGRWDIQYF. The whole variable domain, filled in from reference TRBV19 and TRBJ2-4, reads DGGITQSPKYLFRKEGQNVTLSCEQNLNHDAMYWYRQDPGQGLRLIYYSQIVNDFQKGDIAEGYSVSREKKESFPLTVTSAQKNPTAFYLCASSMEARTGRWDIQYFGAGTRLSVL.

The chain is built from TRBV19 and TRBJ1-2, with D tentatively TRBD1 (6 bases). Germline V gives CDR1 LNHDA, CDR2 SQIVND (reference sequence). V gave up 3 bases and J gave up 2 bases, with 13 bases separating them. The CDR3 loop spans 15 amino acids. CDR3: CASSIPQGPNYGYTF. The CDR3 DNA reads as TGTGCCAGTAGTATCCCACAGGGTCCCAACTATGGCTACACCTTC.

This clone was recorded once. The rearrangement links TRBV19 to TRBJ1-2; 7 bases line up with TRBD1. This CDR3 is 14 amino acids long. J gave up 2 bases and V 2 bases, and 2 bases lay outside the gene matches. Germline V CDR1 and CDR2: LNHDA, SQIVND (reference sequence). The DNA of the CDR3 is TGTGCCAGTAGTATATTGGGACAGAACTATGGCTACACCTTC. Its protein product is CASSILGQNYGYTF.

The rearrangement joins TRBV5-6 to TRBJ1-2; possible D gene TRBD1, 5 bases. V was trimmed by 1 base and J by 4 bases, leaving 17 bases between them. The length of the CDR3 is 16 residues. The germline CDR1 and CDR2 sequences are SGHDT and YYEEEE. CDR3 in amino acids: CASSLHGTGTVYGYTF. For the CDR3, the DNA is TGTGCCAGCAGCTTGCATGGGACGGGGACTGTCTATGGCTACACCTTC.

V gene TRBV2 combines with J gene TRBJ2-5, with D hard to call. Between the trimmed V and J ends, which lost 7 bases and 5 bases, there was a span of 11 bases. The CDR3 runs to 12 residues. Germline V gives CDR1 SNHLY, CDR2 FYNNEI. The CDR3 is CASTATGETQYF. The DNA for the CDR3 is TGTGCCAGCACTGCGACTGGGGAGACCCAGTACTTC.

CDR3 loop: CASSVGSREETQYF. CDR3 DNA sequence: TGTGCCAGCAGCGTAGGATCCAGGGAAGAGACCCAGTACTTC. This rearrangement joins TRBV9 to TRBJ2-5; D is perhaps TRBD1 (5 bases). The germline gives CDR1 SGDLS, CDR2 YYNGEE. The CDR3 is 14 amino acids. Between the trimmed V and J ends, which lost 0 bases and 3 bases, there was a span of 9 bases.

This clone was seen only once. The chain links TRBV11-3 to TRBJ2-1, with a weak D call TRBD2 (5 bases). Germline V lookup: CDR1 SGHNT, CDR2 YENEEA. The CDR3 has 14 amino acids. V shed 1 base and J shed 6 bases, with 10 bases lying between them. CDR3 in amino acids: CASSLASGVNEQFF. CDR3 DNA sequence: TGTGCCAGCAGCTTAGCGTCCGGGGTCAATGAGCAGTTCTTC.

The chain recombines TRBV2 with TRBJ1-4, with D perhaps TRBD1 (6 bases). The length of the CDR3 is 15 residues. Germline-derived CDR1 and CDR2 are SNHLY and FYNNEI. The V end was cut by 3 bases, the J end by 7 bases, with 15 bases between. The CDR3, as DNA: TGTGCCAGCAGTGATAGTGGGGGCGCGGGTGAAAAACTGTTTTTT. Translation gives CASSDSGGAGEKLFF.

The chain employs TRBV7-2 and TRBJ2-7; D uncertain. This CDR3 contains 14 residues. CDR1 SGHTA and CDR2 FQGNSA come from the germline V gene. Trimming removed 7 bases from V and 0 bases from J, with 13 bases in between. The CDR3 is CASTQAGYSYEQYF. In DNA form, the CDR3 reads TGTGCCAGCACACAAGCAGGCTACTCCTACGAGCAGTACTTC. The whole variable domain, remainder taken from reference TRBV7-2 and TRBJ2-7, is GAGVSQSPSNKVTEKGKDVELRCDPISGHTALYWYRQSLGQGLEFLIYFQGNSAPDKSGLPSDRFSAERTGGSVSTLTIQRTQQEDSAVYLCASTQAGYSYEQYFGPGTRLTVT.

Only one count was recorded for this clone. V gene TRBV19 combines with J gene TRBJ2-3; TRBD2 agrees at 9 bases. The CDR3 loop spans 17 amino acids. The V gene's germline CDR1 is LNHDA and CDR2 SQIVND (reference sequence). J was trimmed by 0 bases and V by 5 bases; bases with no gene match: 9. The CDR3: CASSFHSGGASTDTQYF. CDR3 DNA sequence: TGTGCCAGTAGTTTCCATAGCGGGGGAGCTAGCACAGATACGCAGTATTTT.

This clone was observed once. The rearrangement uses TRBV28 and TRBJ1-6; D ambiguous. The CDR3 has 15 amino acids. Per the germline V gene, CDR1 is MDHEN and CDR2 is SYDVKM. V was trimmed by 7 bases and J by 7 bases, leaving 17 bases between them. The CDR3 protein is CASTQGRVSNSPLHF. The CDR3 DNA sequence: TGTGCCAGCACCCAAGGGAGGGTATCGAATTCACCCCTCCACTTT.

This chain connects TRBV20-1 to TRBJ1-5; D perhaps matches TRBD1 (6 bases). The CDR3 has 15 amino acids. The V end was cut by 3 bases, the J end by 4 bases, with 16 bases between. CDR1 and CDR2 (germline): DFQATT, SNEGSKA (reference sequence). CDR3 sequence: CSASPDRTSNQPQHF. CDR3 coding DNA: TGCAGTGCTAGTCCCGACAGGACAAGTAATCAGCCCCAGCATTTT.

The chain is built from TRBV7-9 and TRBJ1-6; D possibly corresponds to TRBD1 (5 bases). The germline CDR1 and CDR2 sequences are SEHNR and FQNEAQ (reference sequence). Trimming pared 5 bases from V and 7 bases from J, leaving 12 bases between. The CDR3 sequence is 14 residues long. CDR3 protein: CASSRREGNSPLHF. CDR3 bases: TGTGCCAGCAGCCGCAGGGAGGGGAATTCACCCCTCCACTTT.

V gene TRBV5-4 combines with J gene TRBJ2-4; 12 bases match TRBD2. Germline-derived CDR1 and CDR2 are SGHNT and YYREEE (reference sequence). The V gene end was trimmed by 4 bases and the J gene end by 8 bases; junction bases not matched to a gene: 7. CDR3 size: 15 residues. In DNA, the CDR3 is TGTGCCAGCAGCGCTAGCGGGGGGGCCGTAGACATTCAGTACTTC. Its translation is CASSASGGAVDIQYF.